These 32 T cell receptor beta chains originate from one sample sequenced in a study of T cells after yellow fever vaccination. TCRdb recomputed calls from the 5' RACE reads with MiXCR, one row per CDR3 protein. This sample yields some 340,000 distinct CDR3 sequences, of which about 10% are seen a single time; under 4% belongs to the top ten. The source material was CD4+ T cells sorted from PBMCs, sampled 45 days after the yellow fever booster vaccination. Every receptor here comes from a man younger than 35 who received the YFV17D yellow fever vaccine.

This clonotype was observed a few times. The J gene is TRBJ2-5, the V gene TRBV10-3, with TRBD2 matching 14 bases. Looked up from germline, CDR1 is ENHRY and CDR2 is SYGVKD. V lost 6 bases, J lost 5 bases, and 5 bases stayed unmatched. The CDR3 runs 15 residues. The CDR3 nucleotides read TGTGCCATCAGGGCGGGACTAGCGGGGGAGGAGACCCAGTACTTC. Protein sequence: CAIRAGLAGEETQYF.

In its sample, this clonotype was seen a few times. DNA of the CDR3: TGTGCCAGCGGTAGCGGGGGGGCAGATACGCAGTATTTT. Its protein product is CASGSGGADTQYF. This chain joins TRBV2 and TRBJ2-3; 11 nucleotides line up with TRBD2. Per the germline V gene, CDR1 is SNHLY and CDR2 is FYNNEI. CDR3 length: 13 residues. V lost 8 bases, J lost 4 bases, and 2 bases stayed unmatched.

This clonotype has more than one count but fewer than ten. The J gene is TRBJ2-2, the V gene TRBV28; perhaps D is TRBD1 or TRBD2 (6 bases each). The CDR3 totals 16 residues. Trimming stripped 7 bases from V and 2 bases from J, with 17 bases between. The germline V gene has CDR1 MDHEN and CDR2 SYDVKM. This CDR3 reads CASTNTGALNTGELFF. The DNA of the CDR3 is TGTGCCAGCACGAACACGGGGGCTTTAAACACCGGGGAGCTGTTTTTT. Drawing the rest from reference TRBV28 and TRBJ2-2, the complete variable domain is DVKVTQSSRYLVKRTGEKVFLECVQDMDHENMFWYRQDPGLGLRLIYFSYDVKMKEKGDIPEGYSVSREKKERFSLILESASTNQTSMYLCASTNTGALNTGELFFGEGSRLTVL.

The V and J genes are TRBV10-3 and TRBJ1-5, with 9 bases fitting TRBD1. The CDR3 is 16 amino acids. V gave up 0 bases and J gave up 3 bases; unmatched junction bases: 3. CDR1 and CDR2 from the germline V gene are ENHRY and SYGVKD. CDR3 in DNA: TGTGCCATCAGTGAGTCCCGGGACAGGGCCAATCAGCCCCAGCATTTT. Protein: CAISESRDRANQPQHF.

The rearrangement links TRBV5-1 to TRBJ1-2; 7 bases are shared with TRBD1. The CDR3 contains 14 residues. The junction had 3 bases not matched to a gene; V was cut back by 0 bases and J by 4 bases. Germline-derived CDR1 and CDR2 are SGHRS and YFSETQ. Here the CDR3 DNA reads TGCGCCAGCAGCTTGGGGGGACAGATCTATGGCTACACCTTC. Its translation: CASSLGGQIYGYTF.

The CDR3 DNA reads as TGTGCCAGCAGCCAACTGGGGTCCGGACTAGCGATAAAGACCCAGTACTTC. It is translated as CASSQLGSGLAIKTQYF. V is TRBV3-1 and J is TRBJ2-5, with TRBD2 matching 9 bases. This CDR3 is built from 17 residues. The ends lost 2 bases at V and 6 bases at J; junction bases unmatched: 13. From germline, CDR1 is LGHDT and CDR2 YNNKEL (reference sequence).

The J gene is TRBJ2-1, the V gene TRBV6-7; perhaps TRBD1 as D (5 bases). TRBV6-7 is recorded as an ORF, its role being uncertain. CDR3 length: 12 amino acids. V lost 3 bases, J lost 10 bases, and 10 bases lay in between. The CDR3 loop is CASSYTAGEQFF. The CDR3 DNA reads as TGTGCCAGCAGTTATACCGCAGGGGAGCAGTTCTTC.

This clonotype was picked up a small number of times. The genes are TRBV10-3 and TRBJ2-7, with 11 bases lining up with TRBD1. With V trimmed by 3 bases and J by 3 bases, 4 bases remained unmatched. The V gene's germline CDR1 is ENHRY and CDR2 SYGVKD. The CDR3 extends over 15 amino acids. The chain's CDR3 is CAISDMDRGLYEQYF. The CDR3 DNA follows: TGTGCCATCAGTGACATGGACAGGGGGCTCTACGAGCAGTACTTC.

In DNA form, the CDR3 reads TGTGCCAGCAACGGACAGGGCTCCTACAATGAGCAGTTCTTC. Encoded protein: CASNGQGSYNEQFF. J is TRBJ2-1 and V is TRBV12-3 or TRBV12-4; 8 nucleotides match TRBD1. Unmatched junction bases numbered 2, after V lost 7 bases and J lost 0 bases. There are 14 residues in the CDR3.

The chain is built from TRBV5-4 and TRBJ2-7; 10 positions agree with TRBD2. This CDR3 has 14 residues. Germline assignment: CDR1 SGHNT and CDR2 YYREEE (reference sequence). Trimming took 4 bases from V and 7 from J; bases not matched to a gene: 8. In nucleotides, the CDR3 is TGTGCCAGCAGCGGGGGACTAGCGATGGAAGAGCAGTACTTC. Protein sequence: CASSGGLAMEEQYF. The entire variable domain, with the rest obtained from reference TRBV5-4 and TRBJ2-7, is as follows: ETGVTQSPTHLIKTRGQQVTLRCSSQSGHNTVSWYQQALGQGPQFIFQYYREEENGRGNFPPRFSGLQFPNYSSELNVNALELDDSALYLCASSGGLAMEEQYFGPGTRLTVT.

V and J are TRBV7-9 and TRBJ2-5, with a possible D match to TRBD1 (5 bases). The CDR3 consists of 16 residues. The V gene's germline CDR1 is SEHNR and CDR2 FQNEAQ (reference sequence). Trimming left V 5 bases short and J 4 bases short, with 20 bases between. The chain's CDR3 is CASSASQGGSGETQYF. CDR3 DNA sequence: TGTGCCAGCAGCGCCTCCCAGGGTGGATCGGGAGAGACCCAGTACTTC.

This clonotype was found a few times. V is TRBV6-2 or TRBV6-3 and J is TRBJ2-5; D perhaps matches TRBD1 (7 bases). Germline V gene sequence: CDR1 MNHEY, CDR2 SVGEGT. The CDR3 is 16 amino acids. V was cut by 0 bases and J by 1 base, with 12 bases left in between. CDR3 in amino acids: CASSYSRDSLQETQYF. DNA for the CDR3: TGTGCCAGCAGTTACTCGCGGGACAGTCTCCAAGAGACCCAGTACTTC.

This clonotype was recorded at least ten times. V is TRBV27 and J is TRBJ1-5, with 7 bases identical to TRBD1. This CDR3 region has 15 residues. J was trimmed by 1 base and V by 6 bases; bases with no gene match: 6. Per the germline V gene, CDR1 is MNHEY and CDR2 is SMNVEV (reference sequence). This chain's CDR3 is CASRKGGQSNQPQHF. The CDR3 DNA follows: TGTGCCAGCAGAAAGGGGGGACAGAGCAATCAGCCCCAGCATTTT.

This clonotype has ten or more counts. The gene calls are TRBV5-1 and TRBJ2-7; the D gene is possibly TRBD1 (5 bases). V lost 4 bases and J lost 3, with 8 bases in between. Germline V CDR1 and CDR2: SGHRS, YFSETQ. This CDR3 region has 12 residues. The CDR3 DNA reads TGCGCCAGCAGCAAGACAGTCTACGAGCAGTACTTC. It codes for CASSKTVYEQYF.

This clonotype has at least ten counts. The chain couples TRBV7-2 to TRBJ2-3, with D perhaps TRBD1 or TRBD2 (5 bases each). V was cut by 8 bases and J by 0 bases, with 12 bases left in between. The germline V gene encodes CDR1 SGHTA and CDR2 FQGNSA. The CDR3 loop spans 14 amino acids. This chain's CDR3 is CASLQGASTDTQYF. Written as DNA, the CDR3 is TGTGCCAGCCTCCAGGGAGCTAGCACAGATACGCAGTATTTT.

The V and J genes are TRBV6-2 or TRBV6-3 and TRBJ1-1; D is undetermined. Trimming shortened V by 5 bases and J by 1 base, and 11 bases separated the two germline ends. This CDR3 comprises 14 residues. In germline, CDR1 is MNHEY, CDR2 SVGEGT. CDR3 residues: CASSETYPNTEAFF. For the CDR3, the DNA is TGTGCCAGCAGTGAAACATATCCGAACACTGAAGCTTTCTTT.

In this sample, this clonotype turned up a few times. J is TRBJ2-3 and V is TRBV20-1, with a weak D call TRBD2 (7 bases). The V gene lost 6 bases and the J gene lost 1 base, with 17 bases spanning the gap. The CDR3 is 15 residues long. Germline CDR1 reads DFQATT; CDR2 reads SNEGSKA (reference sequence). In DNA form, the CDR3 reads TGCAGTGCCCGGATCCCGGGGGGCGGCACAGATACGCAGTATTTT. Its protein is CSARIPGGGTDTQYF.

The rearrangement links TRBV7-6 to TRBJ1-1; 8 nucleotides line up with TRBD1. Germline values: CDR1 SGHVS, CDR2 FNYEAQ. Trimming cost V 5 bases and J 5 bases; bases outside gene matches: 4. This CDR3 is 13 amino acids long. In DNA, the CDR3 is TGTGCCAGCAGCCGACAGGGGATTACTGAAGCTTTCTTT. This sequence encodes CASSRQGITEAFF.

This clonotype was seen a handful of times. The chain carries TRBV9 and TRBJ2-3; a possible D gene is TRBD1 (5 bases). The CDR3 length is 16 residues. Between the trimmed V and J ends, which lost 0 bases and 5 bases, there was a span of 16 bases. Germline CDR1 reads SGDLS; CDR2 reads YYNGEE. The CDR3 nucleotides read TGTGCCAGCAGCGTAGGACAGAAGGCTTTCGGAGATACGCAGTATTTT. Translating it yields CASSVGQKAFGDTQYF.

This clonotype has a count of ten or more. The chain has TRBV5-1 and TRBJ2-7, with 8 nucleotides matching TRBD1. Per germline, CDR1 SGHRS and CDR2 YFSETQ. CDR3 size: 14 residues. V dropped 4 bases and J dropped 0; count of bases not matched to a gene: 3. The CDR3 nucleotides read TGCGCCAGCAGCACCCAGGGGGCCTCCTACGAGCAGTACTTC. Its translation: CASSTQGASYEQYF.

This chain links TRBV7-9 with TRBJ2-1, with D hard to call. CDR3 length: 16 amino acids. Looked up from germline, CDR1 is SEHNR and CDR2 is FQNEAQ (reference sequence). V lost 5 bases to trimming and J lost 1 base, with 15 bases between them. CDR3 nucleotide sequence: TGTGCCAGCAGCCCCCAGGCCGTTATGTCCTACAATGAGCAGTTCTTC. Translating it yields CASSPQAVMSYNEQFF.

The chain is built from TRBV5-4 and TRBJ2-1; TRBD2 is a possible D gene (6 bases). The ends were cut back, 3 bases at V and 5 bases at J, with 15 bases in the middle. There are 15 residues in the CDR3. Germline-derived CDR1 and CDR2 are SGHNT and YYREEE (reference sequence). The CDR3 spells CASSYPGDGDNEQFF. As DNA, the CDR3 is TGTGCCAGCAGCTACCCGGGGGACGGCGACAATGAGCAGTTCTTC. The variable domain in full, completed from reference TRBV5-4 and TRBJ2-1, reads ETGVTQSPTHLIKTRGQQVTLRCSSQSGHNTVSWYQQALGQGPQFIFQYYREEENGRGNFPPRFSGLQFPNYSSELNVNALELDDSALYLCASSYPGDGDNEQFFGPGTRLTVL.

There are a few counts of this clonotype. The CDR3 nucleotides are TGTGCCAGCAGCTCCTCCATGGGGGAAACGCAGTACTTC. Translation: CASSSSMGETQYF. The V gene is TRBV7-3, the J gene TRBJ2-7, with D perhaps assigned TRBD1 or TRBD2 (5 bases each). With 4 bases removed from V and 9 bases from J, the gap between germline ends came to 16 bases. The V gene's germline CDR1 is SGHTA and CDR2 FQGTGA. The CDR3 contains 13 residues.

A remark on this clonotype: With a much larger clone just one base away, this may be a read error. V and J are TRBV12-3 or TRBV12-4 and TRBJ2-7; D remains ambiguous. This CDR3 contains 12 residues. V was cut by 5 bases and J by 4 bases, with 9 bases left in between. DNA of the CDR3: TGTGCCAGCAGTACAGACCTTTACGAGCAGTACTTC. Protein: CASSTDLYEQYF.

This clonotype occurred a few times. The V gene is TRBV12-3 or TRBV12-4, the J gene TRBJ1-4, with 9 bases that match TRBD1. The CDR3 runs to 13 residues. After removal of 4 bases from V and 8 bases from J, the junction contained 2 bases not matched to a gene. The CDR3 DNA follows: TGTGCCAGCAGTTGGGGACAGGGAGAAAAACTGTTTTTT. Translating it yields CASSWGQGEKLFF.

This clonotype appeared a few times. V usage is TRBV2 and J usage is TRBJ1-6; 9 nucleotides match TRBD1. The CDR3 has 18 amino acids. V shed 2 bases and J 3 bases; nucleotides not matched to a gene: 8. From germline, CDR1 is SNHLY and CDR2 FYNNEI. The CDR3 is CASSERTGGGFYNSPLHF. The DNA of the CDR3 is TGTGCCAGCAGTGAAAGAACAGGGGGCGGGTTCTATAATTCACCCCTCCACTTT.

The chain joins TRBV10-3 to TRBJ2-3; no clear D gene. V was shortened by 6 bases and J by 5 bases, with 6 bases between the two germline ends. The CDR3 has 11 residues. Germline V lookup: CDR1 ENHRY, CDR2 SYGVKD. The CDR3 is CAIREEDTQYF. The CDR3 DNA sequence: TGTGCCATCAGGGAAGAAGATACGCAGTATTTT.

The chain links TRBV4-2 to TRBJ1-6, with D unclear. CDR1 and CDR2 (germline): LGHNA, YNFKEQ. Trimming left V 0 bases short and J 8 bases short, with 5 bases between. This CDR3 is built from 13 residues. The CDR3 DNA sequence: TGTGCCAGCAGCCAAGAACCGCATTCACCCCTCCACTTT. This gives the protein CASSQEPHSPLHF.

This clonotype was picked up many times. V gene TRBV6-5 combines with J gene TRBJ1-3; D unclear. V was clipped by 6 bases and J by 0 bases, with 15 bases between them. The CDR3 is 16 residues long. In germline, CDR1 is MNHEY, CDR2 SVGAGI. In nucleotides, the CDR3 is TGTGCCAGCAGGCAATCCCTAACAGTCTCTGGAAACACCATATATTTT. It encodes CASRQSLTVSGNTIYF.

This chain connects TRBV20-1 to TRBJ1-1; D may be TRBD1 (5 bases). V lost 4 bases to trimming and J lost 13 bases, with 16 bases between them. There are 11 residues in the CDR3. Germline CDR1 reads DFQATT; CDR2 reads SNEGSKA (reference sequence). This chain's CDR3 is CSAIGQRRDFF. Written as DNA, the CDR3 is TGCAGTGCTATCGGACAAAGAAGGGATTTCTTT.

In its sample, this clonotype was seen a few times. This CDR3 reads CATSDQGSSSYNEQFF. CDR3 coding DNA: TGTGCCACCAGTGATCAGGGATCTAGCTCCTACAATGAGCAGTTCTTC. The V gene is TRBV24-1, the J gene TRBJ2-1, with D maybe TRBD1 (5 bases). Per germline, CDR1 KGHDR and CDR2 SFDVKD. The CDR3 length is 16 residues. The germline V and J ends were trimmed by 3 bases and 0 bases, with 11 bases remaining between them.

The V and J genes are TRBV4-3 and TRBJ1-5; D remains ambiguous. The CDR3 totals 16 residues. Trimming removed 0 bases from V and 4 bases from J, with 13 bases in between. The germline gives CDR1 LGHNA, CDR2 YSLEER. CDR3: CASSQDRNRYNQPQHF. CDR3 bases: TGCGCCAGCAGCCAAGATCGTAATAGGTATAATCAGCCCCAGCATTTT.